This TCR beta chain is from a study of radiation and T cells in renal cell carcinoma. Study observations and caveats: Baseline intratumoral clonotype presence is unknown without pretreatment biopsies. Top tumor clonotypes rose in blood 2 weeks post-radiation, then contracted.

The CDR3 is made up of 17 amino acids. This sample's time point: baseline pretreatment blood. Treatment denoted: 15 Gy SBRT to primary tumor, nephrectomy 4 weeks later. The method was immunoSEQ multiplex PCR; TCRdb's version includes in-frame clones alone and lacks a portion of them. Among 150,000 or so clones listed, about nine tenths were seen once. On this clone: No antigen is known for it.

This TCR was sampled from a woman in her 70s with renal cell carcinoma. Sequences were derived from blood, sampled from a patient whose treatment included radiotherapy and nephrectomy. The rearrangement links TRBV1 to TRBJ2-7; the table calls TRBD1, which could not be checked here. TRBV1 constitutes a pseudogene. The CDR3 loop is CTSKGRGQGNLSYEQYF. The CDR3 DNA reads as TGCACCAGCAAAGGGAGGGGACAGGGGAACCTCTCCTACGAGCAGTACTTC.